This record covers a single T cell receptor (beta chain). The antigen remains unidentified. The run of the v3.0 immunoSEQ assay was at survey level. This table comes from immunoSEQ multiplex PCR, and its TCRdb copy is limited to in-frame clones, with some not included. The sample contains about 35,000 clones, 80% to 90% of which appear only once. CDR1 and CDR2 (germline): SGHTA, FQGNSA. The CDR3 covers 14 residues. V lost 5 bases and J lost 9; bases outside the gene matches: 5. These data come from a study of long-term antiretroviral therapy in people with HIV. The study's findings and limits: Pre-ART clonal expansion yielded clones that dominated the repertoire at all time points.

The sample in question was unsorted PBMCs, obtained 2.2 years after starting antiretroviral therapy. The J gene is TRBJ2-7, the V gene TRBV7-2, with 15 nucleotides matching TRBD2. The TCR was taken from a man between 18 and 29 years old with HIV. CDR3 protein: CASSPWTSGRVQYF. Written as DNA, the CDR3 is TGTGCCAGCAGCCCCTGGACTAGCGGGAGGGTGCAGTACTTC.